The present entry profiles one T cell receptor (beta chain) with its context. Its specificity is not known. The read stops 3 residues short of the end of the CDR3; the missing end is completed from the germline J gene. Here immunoSEQ multiplex PCR was the method, and the copy in TCRdb shows in-frame clones only, minus some. The sample includes some 11,000 clones. CDR1 is SGDLS and CDR2 is YYNGEE in the germline V gene. The CDR3 totals 15 residues. The V segment lost 3 bases and the J segment 4 bases; nucleotides outside the gene matches: 8. These data are taken from a study of Tregs in tolerant kidney transplant recipients. Findings and limits, study-wide: For some patients, primers changed over time, blocking nucleotide-level comparison.

Recipients received nonmyeloablative bone marrow transplants from related graft donors, with transient mixed chimerism. CD4+CD25+CD127- Tregs, CD4+CD25- non-Tregs, CD4 and CD8 cells were sorted. This chain links TRBV9 with TRBJ2-7; 9 bases map to TRBD1. This material consisted of CD8+ T cells from blood (PBMCs), taken 24 months after the transplant. The clonotype was recovered from a human patient who received a combined kidney and bone marrow transplant. The graft donor may be the source of some T cells. The CDR3 sequence is CASSATGTGNYEQYF. Incomplete CDR3 DNA: TGTGCCAGCAGCGCCACCGGGACAGGGAATTACGAG. Full variable domain (remainder filled in from reference TRBV9 and TRBJ2-7): DSGVTQTPKHLITATGQRVTLRCSPRSGDLSVYWYQQSLDQGLQFLIQYYNGEERAKGNILERFSAQQFPDLHSELNLSSLELGDSALYFCASSATGTGNYEQYFGPGTRLTVT.